The 28 T cell receptor beta chains below all came from one sample that was sequenced in a study of identical twins. TCRdb re-analysed the 5' RACE reads in MiXCR, keeping a single row per CDR3 protein. The sample shows approximately 220,000 distinct CDR3 sequences, 6% to 8.5% of them seen only once. The sample was also linked to a second study, of yellow fever vaccine responses in identical twins.

Sequences were obtained from CD8+ T cells sorted from blood. The receptor source for this set is a young woman in good health.

This sequence joins TRBV6-5 and TRBJ1-4, with D possibly TRBD1 on 5 matching bases. CDR1 and CDR2 from the germline V gene are MNHEY and SVGAGI. This CDR3 is built from 15 residues. The V end lost 5 bases, the J end lost 3 bases, and 13 bases lay between the germline ends. The CDR3 nucleotides are TGTGCCAGCAGTATACGACAGTACCCTAATGAAAAACTGTTTTTT. This encodes CASSIRQYPNEKLFF.

A few counts support this clonotype. The chain employs TRBV5-1 and TRBJ2-2; 13 bases fit TRBD2. In germline, CDR1 is SGHRS, CDR2 YFSETQ. The CDR3 runs to 17 residues. V was pared by 2 bases and J by 4 bases, with 5 bases of the junction left unmatched. CDR3 nucleotides: TGCGCCAGCAGCTTCCGGACTAGCGGGAGTGGCACCGGGGAGCTGTTTTTT. Amino acid sequence: CASSFRTSGSGTGELFF.

The chain links TRBV11-2 to TRBJ2-7; D gene uncertain. This CDR3 is 15 amino acids long. CDR1 and CDR2 from the germline V gene are SGHAT and FQNNGV. Trimming removed 1 base at V and 0 bases at J, with 10 bases between. Written as DNA, the CDR3 is TGTGCCAGCAGCTTAGGAGGCCCACTCTCCTACGAGCAGTACGTC. Residues: CASSLGGPLSYEQYV.

This clonotype has only a few counts. The junction departs from the called germline gene at one end, perhaps through a read error. The chain has TRBV20-1 and TRBJ2-1, with 10 bases aligning to TRBD2. Germline loops: CDR1 DFQATT, CDR2 SNEGSKA (reference sequence). There are 13 residues in the CDR3. This chain's CDR3 is CSTSGETYNEQFF. For the CDR3, the DNA is TGCAGTACTAGCGGGGAGACCTACAATGAGCAGTTCTTC.

The chain's CDR3 is CASSGGETYVKQYF. The CDR3 DNA reads as TGTGCCAGCAGTGGGGGAGAGACGTACGTGAAGCAGTACTTC. The rearrangement joins TRBV28 to TRBJ2-7; the D gene could be TRBD1 or TRBD2 (5 bases each). V lost 5 bases and J lost 8, with 19 bases in between. The CDR3 loop spans 14 amino acids. Germline V gives CDR1 MDHEN, CDR2 SYDVKM.

This clonotype turned up a few times. This sequence joins TRBV6-1 and TRBJ2-1, with 10 bases that match TRBD2. With 8 bases clipped from V and 8 bases from J, the junction kept 12 bases outside the gene matches. From germline, CDR1 is MNHNS and CDR2 SASEGT. This CDR3 comprises 15 residues. The CDR3 loop reads CASGKSGRAIDEQFF. In DNA, the CDR3 is TGTGCCAGCGGAAAAAGCGGGAGGGCCATAGATGAGCAGTTCTTC.

This clonotype was seen ten or more times. CDR3 in DNA: TGCAGCGGCCTTGACAGCTCCTACAATGAGCAGTTCTTC. Protein sequence: CSGLDSSYNEQFF. The V and J genes are TRBV29-1 and TRBJ2-1; tentatively, D is TRBD1 (5 bases). The CDR3 extends over 13 amino acids. Germline-derived CDR1 and CDR2 are SQVTM and ANQGSEA. Trimming cost V 7 bases and J 0 bases, with 10 bases left between them.

This clonotype was seen at least ten times. This chain connects TRBV12-3 or TRBV12-4 to TRBJ1-1, with D possibly TRBD1 on 5 matching bases. This CDR3 region has 15 residues. Between the trimmed V and J ends, which lost 0 bases and 4 bases, there was a span of 12 bases. In DNA form, the CDR3 reads TGTGCCAGCAGTTTAGCGGCGGGGGGAGTCACTGAAGCTTTCTTT. The encoded protein is CASSLAAGGVTEAFF.

The sample holds many counts of this clonotype. The chain joins TRBV29-1 to TRBJ1-1; 7 bases agree with TRBD1. Germline CDR1 is SQVTM and CDR2 is ANQGSEA. The CDR3 has 13 residues. With V trimmed by 7 bases and J by 1 base, 6 bases remained unmatched. The CDR3 nucleotides are TGCAGCGGATTATACAGGGGGAACACTGAAGCTTTCTTT. It codes for CSGLYRGNTEAFF.

This clonotype was detected ten times or more. J is TRBJ2-5 and V is TRBV2; 8 nucleotides agree with TRBD2. CDR3 length equals 19 residues. Germline loops: CDR1 SNHLY, CDR2 FYNNEI. Trimming took 2 bases from V and 5 from J; bases not matched to a gene: 19. Here the CDR3 DNA reads TGTGCCAGCAGTGAACATAAGAGGGAAAATAGCGGGACTTCGGAGACCCAGTACTTC. Residues: CASSEHKRENSGTSETQYF.

This chain uses TRBV10-3 with TRBJ2-2, with unresolved D. This CDR3 comprises 17 residues. V lost 0 bases and J lost 0, with 11 bases in between. Per germline, CDR1 ENHRY and CDR2 SYGVKD. This chain's CDR3 is CAISESVIGANTGELFF. CDR3 coding DNA: TGTGCCATCAGTGAGTCGGTTATTGGCGCGAACACCGGGGAGCTGTTTTTT.

This clonotype has more than one count but fewer than ten. The chain couples TRBV28 to TRBJ2-2; 8 nucleotides align to TRBD1. The CDR3 covers 16 residues. Germline V gene lookup returns CDR1 MDHEN and CDR2 SYDVKM. The junction had 9 bases not matched to a gene; V was cut back by 4 bases and J by 5 bases. CDR3 bases: TGTGCCAGCAGTTCAACTCGACAGGGGCCGACCGGGGAGCTGTTTTTT. This codes for CASSSTRQGPTGELFF.

This clonotype has ten or more counts. The chain joins TRBV5-1 to TRBJ2-1, with TRBD1 identical over 9 bases. The junction had 6 bases not matched to a gene; V was cut back by 4 bases and J by 4 bases. The CDR3 runs to 15 residues. Germline V gene lookup returns CDR1 SGHRS and CDR2 YFSETQ. CDR3 residues: CASSIRDREYNEQFF. CDR3 coding DNA: TGCGCCAGCAGCATACGGGACAGGGAATACAATGAGCAGTTCTTC.

V and J are TRBV7-8 and TRBJ2-3; 15 bases are a match to TRBD2. Germline V gene lookup returns CDR1 SGHVS and CDR2 FQNEAQ. The V segment lost 2 bases and the J segment 0 bases; nucleotides outside the gene matches: 6. The CDR3 extends over 19 amino acids. The CDR3 is CASSLRGLAGGTSTDTQYF. CDR3 DNA: TGTGCCAGCAGCTTACGAGGACTAGCGGGGGGGACTAGCACAGATACGCAGTATTTT.

This clonotype came up a few times. The genes are TRBV5-5 and TRBJ1-2; D may be TRBD1 (6 bases). Per the germline V gene, CDR1 is SGHKS and CDR2 is YYEKEE (reference sequence). V gave up 5 bases and J gave up 0 bases, with 11 bases separating them. CDR3 length: 14 amino acids. The CDR3 spells CASSPEGANYGYTF. The CDR3 coding sequence is TGTGCCAGCAGTCCAGAGGGGGCTAACTATGGCTACACCTTC.

This chain connects TRBV6-5 to TRBJ1-2; D is undetermined. Germline V gene data show CDR1 as MNHEY and CDR2 as SVGAGI. CDR3 size: 13 residues. The V end was cut by 2 bases, the J end by 7 bases, with 11 bases between. CDR3 residues: CASSYDTAGGYTF. The CDR3, as DNA: TGTGCCAGCAGTTACGACACTGCGGGTGGCTACACCTTC.

This clonotype has a handful of counts. The rearrangement joins TRBV29-1 to TRBJ1-2; D is unresolved. Germline V CDR1 and CDR2: SQVTM, ANQGSEA. With 0 bases removed from V and 3 bases from J, the gap between germline ends came to 8 bases. CDR3 length: 13 residues. CDR3 region: CSVEDGVDYGYTF. For the CDR3, the DNA is TGCAGCGTTGAAGATGGAGTTGACTATGGCTACACCTTC. Using reference TRBV29-1 and TRBJ1-2 for the parts outside the CDR3, the full variable domain is SAVISQKPSRDICQRGTSLTIQCQVDSQVTMMFWYRQQPGQSLTLIATANQGSEATYESGFVIDKFPISRPNLTFSTLTVSNMSPEDSSIYLCSVEDGVDYGYTFGSGTRLTVV.

The chain has TRBV14 and TRBJ1-1; D possibly corresponds to TRBD1 (5 bases). The CDR3 totals 17 residues. The V gene lost 5 bases and the J gene lost 0 bases, with 19 bases spanning the gap. Germline values: CDR1 SGHDN, CDR2 FVKESK. The DNA of the CDR3 is TGTGCCAGCAGCTCACCAACCAGGGATCCTATGAACACTGAAGCTTTCTTT. Protein sequence: CASSSPTRDPMNTEAFF.

V gene TRBV29-1 combines with J gene TRBJ1-2; D call uncertain. Trimming removed 0 bases at V and 8 bases at J, with 10 bases between. This CDR3 has 12 residues. Germline values: CDR1 SQVTM, CDR2 ANQGSEA. Written as DNA, the CDR3 is TGCAGCGTTGAAGATAACACGCGGGGCTACACCTTC. It specifies CSVEDNTRGYTF. Using reference TRBV29-1 and TRBJ1-2 for the parts outside the CDR3, the full variable domain is SAVISQKPSRDICQRGTSLTIQCQVDSQVTMMFWYRQQPGQSLTLIATANQGSEATYESGFVIDKFPISRPNLTFSTLTVSNMSPEDSSIYLCSVEDNTRGYTFGSGTRLTVV.

This clonotype was recorded a few times. The chain carries TRBV14 and TRBJ2-5, with a tentative D call TRBD2 (5 bases). V was trimmed by 6 bases and J by 4 bases, leaving 15 bases between them. Germline loops: CDR1 SGHDN, CDR2 FVKESK. This CDR3 contains 14 residues. The chain's CDR3 is CASSFDPEGETQYF. In DNA, the CDR3 is TGTGCCAGCAGTTTCGACCCCGAGGGAGAGACCCAGTACTTC. Together with reference TRBV14 and TRBJ2-5, the CDR3 gives the full variable domain: EAGVTQFPSHSVIEKGQTVTLRCDPISGHDNLYWYRRVMGKEIKFLLHFVKESKQDESGMPNNRFLAERTGGTYSTLKVQPAELEDSGVYFCASSFDPEGETQYFGPGTRLLVL.

The chain uses TRBV2 and TRBJ1-5; TRBD1 agrees at 10 bases. The CDR3 covers 14 residues. The germline gives CDR1 SNHLY, CDR2 FYNNEI. The ends lost 6 bases at V and 4 bases at J; junction bases unmatched: 3. The CDR3 bases are TGTGCCAGCAGCGCGGGACAGGGGAATCAGCCCCAGCATTTT. Its protein is CASSAGQGNQPQHF. Full variable domain (rest looked up from reference TRBV2 and TRBJ1-5): EPEVTQTPSHQVTQMGQEVILRCVPISNHLYFYWYRQILGQKVEFLVSFYNNEISEKSEIFDDQFSVERPDGSNFTLKIRSTKLEDSAMYFCASSAGQGNQPQHFGDGTRLSIL.

This clonotype was found a few times. The CDR3 DNA sequence: TGCAGTGGAGGGCCTGTAGAAGCCCAGGTAGAGACCCAGTACTTC. The encoded protein is CSGGPVEAQVETQYF. The chain employs TRBV20-1 and TRBJ2-5; TRBD2 is a possible D gene (5 bases). Germline lookup yields CDR1 DFQATT and CDR2 SNEGSKA (reference sequence). This CDR3 contains 15 residues. V was pared by 7 bases and J by 4 bases, with 22 bases between.

The V gene is TRBV27, the J gene TRBJ2-7; D unresolved. This CDR3 region has 16 residues. Germline V gene lookup returns CDR1 MNHEY and CDR2 SMNVEV (reference sequence). Trimming shortened V by 5 bases and J by 4 bases, and 21 bases separated the two germline ends. The CDR3 DNA sequence: TGTGCCAGCAGTCCGTACCAGTGGCCCAACTTATACGAGCAGTACTTC. This translates into CASSPYQWPNLYEQYF.

This clonotype was seen a handful of times. The chain joins TRBV4-1 to TRBJ2-5; TRBD1 matches 8 bases. CDR3 length: 15 residues. CDR1 is MGHRA and CDR2 is YSYEKL in the germline V gene. Losses at the gene ends were 3 bases for V and 3 bases for J; bases not matched to a gene: 6. This chain's CDR3 is CASSHPGQGEETQYF. As DNA, the CDR3 is TGCGCCAGCAGCCACCCTGGACAGGGTGAAGAGACCCAGTACTTC.

CDR3 sequence: CASSQPGQGIRGYTF. DNA for the CDR3: TGTGCCAGCAGCCAACCGGGACAGGGAATTCGGGGCTACACCTTC. The J gene is TRBJ1-2, the V gene TRBV7-2; the match to TRBD1 covers 9 bases. Per the germline V gene, CDR1 is SGHTA and CDR2 is FQGNSA. This CDR3 is 15 amino acids long. Trimming at V came to 5 bases and at J to 8 bases, leaving 12 bases not matched to a gene.

The table lists this clonotype with many counts. The chain combines TRBV12-3 or TRBV12-4 with TRBJ2-1, with 7 bases that match TRBD2. J lost 7 bases, V lost 6 bases, and 9 bases had no gene match. The CDR3 spans 14 residues. The CDR3 bases are TGTGCCAGCAGCCCGACCGGGACTAAAAATGAGCAGTTCTTC. It is translated as CASSPTGTKNEQFF.

V and J are TRBV12-3 or TRBV12-4 and TRBJ1-2; a weak D match, TRBD1 (5 bases). The CDR3 length is 16 residues. Trimming removed 6 bases from V and 3 bases from J, with 20 bases in between. As DNA, the CDR3 is TGTGCCAGCAGCCATAGGGACCCTGGGAGACACTATGGCTACACCTTC. This gives the protein CASSHRDPGRHYGYTF.

The chain combines TRBV28 with TRBJ2-4, with D unclear. The germline V gene has CDR1 MDHEN and CDR2 SYDVKM. Trimming left V 2 bases short and J 6 bases short, with 11 bases between. The CDR3 sequence is 14 residues long. The CDR3 loop reads CASSLGQDLNIQYF. The CDR3 DNA reads as TGTGCCAGCAGTTTAGGCCAAGACCTAAACATTCAGTACTTC.